This is a list of T cell receptor beta chains from one sample in a study of blood T cell repertoires in COVID-19. Some clones are missing from TCRdb's copy, which holds only in-frame ones; the method was immunoSEQ multiplex PCR. The sample gives a few hundred thousand clones, around 80% of which show up once; under 8.5% is in the top ten. Source material: peripheral blood. Source of these receptors: a woman aged 70-85 years with acute or convalescent COVID-19. The CDR3 runs from the conserved cysteine through the conserved F or W. The order of the fields is CDR3 protein, CDR3 DNA, V gene, J gene, clone size, D gene. The D gene is left open where the match is weak. Where a row states a size, it is once, few, many or the class of an expanded clone; other rows omit it.

CDR3: CASSEGQGTQYF
DNA: TGCGCCAGCAGTGAGGGACAGGGGACGCAGTATTTT
V: TRBV10-2
J: TRBJ2-3
size: .
D: TRBD1

CDR3: CASSRGDPGTQYF
DNA: TGTGCCAGTTCCAGGGGAGACCCAGGTACGCAGTATTTT
V: TRBV19
J: TRBJ2-3
size: .
D: .

CDR3: CASQGEVYGYTF
DNA: TGCGCCAGCCAGGGGGAGGTCTATGGCTACACCTTC
V: TRBV5-1
J: TRBJ1-2
size: .
D: TRBD1

CDR3: CASSISDSGQPQHF
DNA: TGTGCCAGTAGTATATCCGACAGCGGGCAGCCCCAGCATTTT
V: TRBV19
J: TRBJ1-5
size: .
D: .

CDR3: CASSQGQTNYGYTF
DNA: TGTGCCAGCAGCCAGGGACAGACAAACTATGGCTACACCTTC
V: TRBV5-4
J: TRBJ1-2
size: .
D: TRBD1

CDR3: CASSHHPGKGSNTEAFF
DNA: TGTGCCAGCAGTCACCACCCGGGAAAAGGGTCGAACACTGAAGCTTTCTTT
V: TRBV3-1/TRBV3-2
J: TRBJ1-1
size: .
D: .

CDR3: CASSPRTGEDKAFF
DNA: TGTGCCAGCAGCCCACGGACGGGGGAAGATAAAGCTTTCTTT
V: TRBV5-4
J: TRBJ1-1
size: once
D: .

CDR3: CASSASRGESLSSYEQYF
DNA: TGCGCCAGCAGCGCCAGCAGGGGGGAGAGCCTTAGCTCCTACGAGCAGTACTTC
V: TRBV5-1
J: TRBJ2-7
size: .
D: .

CDR3: CASSEFAGGQETQYF
DNA: TGTGCCAGCAGTGAATTCGCGGGGGGACAAGAGACCCAGTACTTC
V: TRBV25-1
J: TRBJ2-5
size: .
D: TRBD2

CDR3: CASSLAASFSNEQFF
DNA: TGTGCCAGCAGCTTAGCCGCTAGTTTTAGCAATGAGCAGTTCTTC
V: TRBV7-2
J: TRBJ2-1
size: few
D: .

CDR3: CASSLMTSEETQYF
DNA: TGTGCCAGCAGCTTAATGACTAGCGAAGAGACCCAGTACTTC
V: TRBV11-1
J: TRBJ2-5
size: once
D: TRBD2

CDR3: CASRQGFTGELFF
DNA: TGTGCCAGCAGGCAGGGGTTCACCGGGGAGCTGTTTTTT
V: TRBV5-8
J: TRBJ2-2
size: .
D: .

CDR3: CASSLVGGPPNSPLHF
DNA: TGCGCCAGCAGCTTGGTGGGAGGTCCCCCCAATTCACCCCTCCACTTT
V: TRBV5-1
J: TRBJ1-6
size: once
D: .

CDR3: CATSAGLVRETQYF
DNA: TGTGCCACCAGTGCGGGACTAGTGCGGGAGACCCAGTACTTC
V: TRBV24-1
J: TRBJ2-5
size: once
D: TRBD2

CDR3: CASRPQVRDTQYF
DNA: TGTGCCAGCCGTCCGCAGGTGAGAGATACGCAGTATTTT
V: TRBV6-5
J: TRBJ2-3
size: .
D: .

CDR3: CASSATTGVRNIQYF
DNA: TGTGCCAGCAGCGCCACGACCGGGGTACGAAACATTCAGTACTTC
V: TRBV9
J: TRBJ2-4
size: .
D: .

CDR3: CASSITVPDRPSNRPQHF
DNA: TGTGCCAGTAGTATAACAGTCCCGGACAGGCCCTCAAATCGGCCCCAGCATTTT
V: TRBV19
J: TRBJ1-5
size: few
D: TRBD1

CDR3: CASSSSGTGGGEKLFF
DNA: TGCGCCAGCAGCTCATCCGGGACAGGGGGCGGTGAAAAACTGTTTTTT
V: TRBV5-1
J: TRBJ1-4
size: many
D: TRBD1

CDR3: CASSQDRVTDTQYF
DNA: TGTGCCAGTAGTCAGGACAGGGTGACAGATACGCAGTATTTT
V: TRBV19
J: TRBJ2-3
size: .
D: TRBD1

CDR3: CASSYDRDGNYGYTF
DNA: TGCGCCAGCAGTTACGACAGGGATGGTAACTATGGCTACACCTTC
V: TRBV10-2
J: TRBJ1-2
size: .
D: TRBD1

CDR3: CATSRVGGRNEQFF
DNA: TGTGCCACCAGCAGAGTAGGAGGTCGGAATGAGCAGTTCTTC
V: TRBV15
J: TRBJ2-1
size: .
D: .

CDR3: CASSLDRMNTEAFF
DNA: TGTGCCAGCAGCTTGGACAGAATGAACACTGAAGCTTTCTTT
V: TRBV5-6
J: TRBJ1-1
size: .
D: .

CDR3: CASSLVEGDGELFF
DNA: TGCGCCAGCAGCTTGGTCGAGGGGGACGGGGAGCTGTTTTTT
V: TRBV5-1
J: TRBJ2-2
size: few
D: .

CDR3: CASSPNRPRRGNEKLFF
DNA: TGTGCCAGTAGTCCGAATCGCCCCCGGAGGGGAAATGAAAAACTGTTTTTT
V: TRBV19
J: TRBJ1-4
size: .
D: .

CDR3: CASSLVYRGGPYNEQFF
DNA: TGTGCCAGCAGTCTAGTCTATCGGGGGGGCCCCTACAATGAGCAGTTCTTC
V: TRBV27
J: TRBJ2-1
size: .
D: TRBD2

CDR3: CASSLVWGAGDTDTQYF
DNA: TGTGCCAGCAGCTTGGTCTGGGGTGCGGGTGACACAGATACGCAGTATTTT
V: TRBV5-6
J: TRBJ2-3
size: .
D: .

CDR3: CASSQAGGSSYNEQFF
DNA: TGTGCCAGCAGCCAAGCAGGGGGAAGCTCCTACAATGAGCAGTTCTTC
V: TRBV3-1/TRBV3-2
J: TRBJ2-1
size: .
D: TRBD1

CDR3: CASSPTSSYEQYF
DNA: TGTGCCAGCAGTCCCACTAGTAGCTACGAGCAGTACTTC
V: TRBV27
J: TRBJ2-7
size: once
D: .

CDR3: CATSDQTGGLGELFF
DNA: TGTGCCACCAGTGATCAGACAGGGGGCCTCGGGGAGCTGTTTTTT
V: TRBV24-1
J: TRBJ2-2
size: .
D: TRBD1

CDR3: CASSLAGGPVSNEQFF
DNA: TGTGCCAGCAGCCTAGCGGGGGGGCCGGTTTCCAATGAGCAGTTCTTC
V: TRBV3-1/TRBV3-2
J: TRBJ2-1
size: .
D: TRBD2

CDR3: CASSLLGLASSTDTQYF
DNA: TGCGCCAGCAGTCTCTTAGGACTAGCGAGTAGCACAGATACGCAGTATTTT
V: TRBV4-1
J: TRBJ2-3
size: once
D: TRBD2

CDR3: CASSLGQQETQYF
DNA: TGTGCCAGTAGTCTCGGACAGCAAGAGACCCAGTACTTC
V: TRBV19
J: TRBJ2-5
size: few
D: .

CDR3: CASSLEGGRARNTEAFF
DNA: TGCGCCAGCAGCTTGGAAGGGGGTCGGGCCAGGAACACTGAAGCTTTCTTT
V: TRBV5-1
J: TRBJ1-1
size: .
D: .

CDR3: CASSEGQGSPLHF
DNA: TGTGCCAGCAGTGAAGGACAGGGATCACCCCTCCACTTT
V: TRBV6-4
J: TRBJ1-6
size: .
D: TRBD1

CDR3: CASSLTGGEQYF
DNA: TGTGCCAGCAGTCTGACGGGGGGGGAGCAGTACTTC
V: TRBV12-3/TRBV12-4
J: TRBJ2-7
size: .
D: TRBD2

CDR3: CASTDHRGNTGELFF
DNA: TGCGCCAGCACCGACCATAGGGGGAACACCGGGGAGCTGTTTTTT
V: TRBV5-1
J: TRBJ2-2
size: .
D: .

CDR3: CASSVGGTVGGELFF
DNA: TGTGCCAGCAGCGTAGGGGGGACAGTGGGCGGGGAGCTGTTTTTT
V: TRBV9
J: TRBJ2-2
size: .
D: TRBD1

CDR3: CASSLTSGGASETQYF
DNA: TGTGCCAGCTCGCTGACTAGCGGGGGGGCCTCAGAGACCCAGTACTTC
V: TRBV18
J: TRBJ2-5
size: .
D: TRBD2

CDR3: CASSFWGTGSEQYF
DNA: TGCGCCAGCAGCTTCTGGGGGACAGGGTCCGAGCAGTACTTC
V: TRBV5-1
J: TRBJ2-7
size: .
D: TRBD1

CDR3: CASSIDRGRNTF
DNA: TGTGCCAGTAGTATCGACAGGGGAAGGAACACCTTC
V: TRBV19
J: TRBJ1-2
size: .
D: TRBD1

CDR3: CASSLLTKAGYEQYF
DNA: TGTGCCAGCAGTCTACTAACCAAGGCGGGCTACGAGCAGTACTTC
V: TRBV6-2/TRBV6-3
J: TRBJ2-7
size: .
D: .

CDR3: CASSGNGGIDEQFF
DNA: TGTGCCAGCAGCGGGAACGGGGGGATAGATGAGCAGTTCTTC
V: TRBV3-1/TRBV3-2
J: TRBJ2-1
size: .
D: TRBD2

CDR3: CAWKESPKGGNQPQHF
DNA: TGTGCCTGGAAGGAATCTCCCAAGGGGGGCAATCAGCCCCAGCATTTT
V: TRBV30
J: TRBJ1-5
size: .
D: .

CDR3: CASSQTRTVNEKLFF
DNA: TGTGCCAGCAGCCAAACCCGGACAGTTAATGAAAAACTGTTTTTT
V: TRBV3-1/TRBV3-2
J: TRBJ1-4
size: .
D: .

CDR3: CASSKGQGVDEQFF
DNA: TGTGCCAGCAGTAAGGGACAGGGCGTGGATGAGCAGTTCTTC
V: TRBV7-9
J: TRBJ2-1
size: .
D: TRBD1

CDR3: CAWSVVLAGGEQFF
DNA: TGTGCCTGGAGTGTAGTCCTAGCGGGGGGGGAGCAGTTCTTC
V: TRBV30
J: TRBJ2-1
size: .
D: TRBD2

CDR3: CASSSPTLSTDTQYF
DNA: TGTGCCAGCAGCTCACCGACTCTGAGCACAGATACGCAGTATTTT
V: TRBV13
J: TRBJ2-3
size: .
D: .

CDR3: CASSYLIPGRNTEAFF
DNA: TGTGCCAGCAGTTACCTCATACCAGGGCGGAACACTGAAGCTTTCTTT
V: TRBV6-2/TRBV6-3
J: TRBJ1-1
size: .
D: .

CDR3: CASHPRQGGAGELFF
DNA: TGTGCCAGCCACCCGAGACAGGGTGGAGCCGGGGAGCTGTTTTTT
V: TRBV6-6
J: TRBJ2-2
size: few
D: TRBD1

CDR3: CASSLERGEANTQYF
DNA: TGTGCCAGCAGCTTAGAGCGGGGGGAAGCTAATACGCAGTATTTT
V: TRBV5-4
J: TRBJ2-3
size: .
D: TRBD2

CDR3: CASSAGGSSYNEQFF
DNA: TGCGCCAGCAGCGCGGGGGGAAGCTCCTACAATGAGCAGTTCTTC
V: TRBV5-1
J: TRBJ2-1
size: .
D: TRBD2